This T cell receptor (beta chain) was obtained from a study of T cells in Graves' hyperthyroidism and ophthalmopathy. Study as a whole: Peripheral blood sampling occurred at initial diagnosis, before any treatment.

This clonotype was counted a few times. The CDR3 loop spans 15 amino acids. The germline gives CDR1 SGHRS, CDR2 YFSETQ. V trimming: 5 bases; J trimming: 7 bases; junction bases outside the gene matches: 10. TCR beta CDR3 regions were amplified from RNA transcripts. First-round RT-PCR with HTBI primers amplified the TCR CDR3 region. TCRdb fed the multiplex PCR reads into MiXCR, producing one record per CDR3 protein. Seen here are fewer than 500,000 distinct CDR3 sequences, roughly 14% observed once, and the top ten hold roughly 20%. The PBMCs studied were ones that came from approximately 9.9 ml fresh peripheral blood.

The chain recombines TRBV5-1 with TRBJ1-1, with TRBD1 matching over 11 bases. The source of this sequence is a man in his thirties or forties with Graves' hyperthyroidism that later progressed to Graves' ophthalmopathy. What was sequenced was blood. The CDR3 loop is CASRGTGGHQLEAFF. As DNA, the CDR3 is TGCGCCAGCAGAGGGACAGGGGGGCACCAACTTGAAGCTTTCTTT.